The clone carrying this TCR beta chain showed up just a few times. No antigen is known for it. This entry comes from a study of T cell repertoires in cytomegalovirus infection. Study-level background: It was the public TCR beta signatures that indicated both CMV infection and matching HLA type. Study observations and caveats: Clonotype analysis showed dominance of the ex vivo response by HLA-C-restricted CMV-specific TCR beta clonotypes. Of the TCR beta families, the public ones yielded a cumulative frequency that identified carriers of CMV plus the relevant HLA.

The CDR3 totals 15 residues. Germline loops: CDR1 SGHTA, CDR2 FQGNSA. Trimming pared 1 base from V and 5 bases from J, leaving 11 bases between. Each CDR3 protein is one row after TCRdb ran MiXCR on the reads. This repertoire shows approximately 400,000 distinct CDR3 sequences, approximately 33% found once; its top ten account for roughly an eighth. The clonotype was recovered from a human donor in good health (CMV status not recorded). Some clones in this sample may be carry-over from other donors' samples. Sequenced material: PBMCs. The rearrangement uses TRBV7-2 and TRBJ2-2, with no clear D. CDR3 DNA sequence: TGTGCCAGCAGCTTAGAGACAATTACGACCGGGGAGCTGTTTTTT. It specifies CASSLETITTGELFF.